The 6 T cell receptor beta chains below come from one sample, sequenced in a study of cytomegalovirus exposure and HLA in healthy donors. This PCR relied on a set of 60 Vbeta primers and 13 Jbeta primers. Method: immunoSEQ multiplex PCR; TCRdb's copy keeps in-frame clones and lacks some. The data hold around 120,000 clones, with 70% to 80% observed a single time. Sequenced sample: PBMCs. The source of these receptors is a man between 50 and 59 years old in good health and CMV-seropositive.

V and J are TRBV5-6 and TRBJ2-1; TRBD1 aligns across 10 bases. CDR3 length equals 17 residues. V lost 1 base, J lost 4 bases, and 8 bases stayed unmatched. Germline V lookup: CDR1 SGHDT, CDR2 YYEEEE. The CDR3 DNA sequence: TGTGCCAGCAGCTTGCCCTTCCGGGACAGGGGATACAATGAGCAGTTCTTC. Its translation is CASSLPFRDRGYNEQFF. Drawing the rest from reference TRBV5-6 and TRBJ2-1, the complete variable domain is DAGVTQSPTHLIKTRGQQVTLRCSPKSGHDTVSWYQQALGQGPQFIFQYYEEEERQRGNFPDRFSGHQFPNYSSELNVNALLLGDSALYLCASSLPFRDRGYNEQFFGPGTRLTVL.

The rearrangement links TRBV28 to TRBJ2-6; possibly TRBD1 for D (5 bases). In germline, CDR1 is MDHEN, CDR2 SYDVKM. This CDR3 is 15 amino acids long. V was pared by 4 bases and J by 2 bases, with 9 bases between. Here the CDR3 reads CASSSGQTGANVLTF. In DNA, the CDR3 is TGTGCCAGCAGTTCCGGACAAACTGGGGCCAACGTCCTGACTTTC.

The chain has TRBV29-1 and TRBJ1-2, with unresolved D. The ends were cut back, 7 bases at V and 7 bases at J, with 16 bases in the middle. CDR3 length: 12 residues. CDR1 SQVTM and CDR2 ANQGSEA come from the germline V gene. The CDR3 nucleotides are TGCAGCGCCATAACCCGGGAGCTTGGCTACACCTTC. It translates to CSAITRELGYTF.

This clone occurred a few times. The V call is TRBV4-1, the J call TRBJ2-2, with D perhaps matching TRBD2 (6 bases). The germline V and J ends were trimmed by 1 base and 8 bases, with 14 bases remaining between them. CDR1 MGHRA and CDR2 YSYEKL come from the germline V gene. CDR3 length: 15 residues. In nucleotides, the CDR3 is TGCGCCAGCAGCCAAGTTCAAGGCGGGGCTGGGGAGCTGTTTTTT. Encoded protein: CASSQVQGGAGELFF.

In its sample, this clone was seen a few times. The rearrangement joins TRBV18 to TRBJ2-7; TRBD2 agrees at 11 bases. Trimming removed 0 bases from V and 7 bases from J; junction bases left unmatched: 5. The CDR3 is 15 amino acids. Germline V lookup: CDR1 KGHSH, CDR2 LQKENI. The CDR3, as DNA: TGTGCCAGCTCACCACCACTAGCGGGAGTTAAAGAGCAGTACTTC. This translates into CASSPPLAGVKEQYF.

The J gene is TRBJ2-4, the V gene TRBV15, with TRBD2 as a possible D gene (6 bases). Trimming shortened V by 0 bases and J by 13 bases, and 19 bases separated the two germline ends. Germline loops: CDR1 LNHNV, CDR2 YYDKDF (reference sequence). This CDR3 has 15 residues. The CDR3, as DNA: TGTGCCACCAGCAGAGAGCGGCAGGGCGGGATAATCCAGTACTTC. Its protein product is CATSRERQGGIIQYF.